This is a list of T cell receptor beta chains from one sample in a study of blood T cells in healthy people across ages. TCRdb called the 5' RACE reads again in MiXCR, with one record for every CDR3 protein. Here the sample spans 800,000 or so distinct CDR3 sequences, around 25% being singletons. Another study also made use of these data, one on T cells of mothers and their children.

Sample: blood. These receptor sequences come from a boy younger than 18 in good health. The CDR3 runs from the conserved cysteine through the conserved F or W. D genes are given only for firm matches. A clone size is listed for some rows: how often the clone was seen (once, few, many), or a class if it is expanded.

d_call | j_call | v_call | clone_size | cdr3_nt | cdr3_aa
NA | TRBJ2-7 | TRBV15 | NA | TGTGCCACCAGCCTACCAGGGAGCGGCGAGCAGTACTTC | CATSLPGSGEQYF
NA | TRBJ2-6 | TRBV20-1 | NA | TGCAGTGCGCGGGACGGAGGTAACTCTGGGGCCAACGTCCTGACTTTC | CSARDGGNSGANVLTF
NA | TRBJ2-7 | TRBV29-1 | NA | TGCAGCGCCCTAGGATCCTACGAGCAGTACTTC | CSALGSYEQYF
NA | TRBJ2-7 | TRBV7-3 | few | TGTGCCAGCAGCTCCAGCCCAGGCTACGAGCAGTACTTC | CASSSSPGYEQYF
NA | TRBJ2-7 | TRBV28 | NA | TGTGCCAGCAGTAAGGCAGGGCAGGCCAAGGGGGAGCAGTACTTC | CASSKAGQAKGEQYF
NA | TRBJ2-1 | TRBV10-3 | NA | TGTGCCATCAGTGAGTCGATGGTAGGAACCAGCTCCTACAATGAGCAGTTCTTC | CAISESMVGTSSYNEQFF
NA | TRBJ2-2 | TRBV5-1 | few | TGCGCCAGCAGCTTGGCCGGTGGTGCCACCGGGGAGCTGTTTTTT | CASSLAGGATGELFF
NA | TRBJ1-4 | TRBV20-1 | NA | TGCAGTGCAAACTCGCGGGTGGCAGCAACTAACGAAAAACTGTTTTTT | CSANSRVAATNEKLFF
TRBD1 | TRBJ2-1 | TRBV12-3/TRBV12-4 | NA | TGTGCCAGCAGTTCCCGACAGGGCAATGAGCAGTTCTTC | CASSSRQGNEQFF
TRBD2 | TRBJ2-3 | TRBV6-1 | few | TGTGCCAGCAGTAGGGACTACAGCACAGATACGCAGTATTTT | CASSRDYSTDTQYF
NA | TRBJ1-2 | TRBV7-2 | few | TGTGCCAGCAGCTTAGCGGACGCGGAGAACTATGGCTACACCTTC | CASSLADAENYGYTF
NA | TRBJ1-6 | TRBV28 | NA | TGTGCCAGCAGTCCCCCCTACTCACCCCTCCACTTT | CASSPPYSPLHF
TRBD2 | TRBJ2-3 | TRBV29-1 | NA | TGCAGCGTTCGACTAGCATCGGATACGCAGTATTTT | CSVRLASDTQYF
NA | TRBJ2-5 | TRBV6-5 | NA | TGTGCCAGCAGTTATCATCCAGATCAAGAGACCCAGTACTTC | CASSYHPDQETQYF
TRBD1 | TRBJ2-7 | TRBV20-1 | few | TGCAGTGCTAGAGATTATGAGAACAGGGGCTACGAGCAGTACTTC | CSARDYENRGYEQYF
NA | TRBJ2-7 | TRBV12-3/TRBV12-4 | NA | TGTGCCAGCAGTTTCTTGGCCCCCAGCTACGAGCAGTACTTC | CASSFLAPSYEQYF
NA | TRBJ2-6 | TRBV9 | NA | TGTGCCAGCAGCGTAGTCGGAGGGGGGGCCAACGTCCTGACTTTC | CASSVVGGGANVLTF
NA | TRBJ2-5 | TRBV18 | few | TGTGCCAGCTCCCCCCTTCTTGGGGGGGCCGCAGAGACCCAGTACTTC | CASSPLLGGAAETQYF